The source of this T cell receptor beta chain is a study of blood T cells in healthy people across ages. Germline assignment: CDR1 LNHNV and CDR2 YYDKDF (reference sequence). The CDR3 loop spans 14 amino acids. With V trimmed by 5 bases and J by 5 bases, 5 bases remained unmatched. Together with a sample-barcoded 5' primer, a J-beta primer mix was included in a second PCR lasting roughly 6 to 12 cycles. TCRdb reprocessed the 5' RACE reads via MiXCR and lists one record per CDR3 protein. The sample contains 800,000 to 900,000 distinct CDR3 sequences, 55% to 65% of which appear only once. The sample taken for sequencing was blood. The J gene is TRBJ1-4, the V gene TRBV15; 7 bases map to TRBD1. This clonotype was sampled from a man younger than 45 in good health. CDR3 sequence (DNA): TGTGCCACCAGCGCCGGGACAGAGAATGAAAAACTGTTTTTT. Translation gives CATSAGTENEKLFF.